What follows are 15 T cell receptor beta chains derived from one specimen sequenced in a study of T cell responses to AZD1222 COVID-19 vaccine. Sequencing used immunoSEQ multiplex PCR; TCRdb keeps in-frame clones, though not all of them. In the table there are 110,000 to 150,000 clones, about 92% of which are singletons. The sequenced sample was peripheral blood, obtained after recovery from COVID-19. The receptors derive from an adult who had recovered from COVID-19.

In this sample, this clone turned up once. The chain is built from TRBV9 and TRBJ2-2; the D gene is possibly TRBD1 (5 bases). This CDR3 comprises 13 residues. Looked up from germline, CDR1 is SGDLS and CDR2 is YYNGEE. V was cut by 3 bases and J by 3 bases, with 6 bases left in between. The CDR3 DNA follows: TGTGCCAGCAGCGGCAGGGACACCGGGGAGCTGTTTTTT. Its translation is CASSGRDTGELFF.

This clone occurred a few times. This sequence joins TRBV7-2 and TRBJ2-1, with no clear D. The germline gives CDR1 SGHTA, CDR2 FQGNSA. This CDR3 is 13 amino acids long. V was cut by 0 bases and J by 8 bases, with 8 bases left in between. For the CDR3, the DNA is TGTGCCAGCAGCTTAGCGCCGAACCATGAGCAGTTCTTC. Protein product: CASSLAPNHEQFF.

V is TRBV15 and J is TRBJ1-5; D gene ambiguous. Germline V gives CDR1 LNHNV, CDR2 YYDKDF (reference sequence). Trimming cost V 0 bases and J 0 bases, with 3 bases left between them. The CDR3 runs to 14 residues. CDR3 nucleotide sequence: TGTGCCACCAGCAGAGATTATAGCAATCAGCCCCAGCATTTT. The encoded protein is CATSRDYSNQPQHF.

The rearrangement links TRBV4-2 to TRBJ2-7, with a tentative D call TRBD2 (5 bases). This CDR3 is 15 amino acids long. Germline CDR1 LGHNA, CDR2 YNFKEQ. Trimming cost V 0 bases and J 3 bases, with 12 bases left between them. CDR3 in DNA: TGTGCCAGCAGCCAAGATAGGAGTGAGGGCTACGAGCAGTACTTC. This gives the protein CASSQDRSEGYEQYF.

This clone has just one count. The chain recombines TRBV6-2 or TRBV6-3 with TRBJ2-3, with TRBD2 identical over 10 bases. Losses at the gene ends were 4 bases for V and 8 bases for J; bases not matched to a gene: 12. The length of the CDR3 is 16 residues. Germline V gene lookup returns CDR1 MNHEY and CDR2 SVGEGT. CDR3 sequence (DNA): TGTGCCAGCAGTTTAGCGGGAGGCCCTGTGTTTGGTACGCAGTATTTT. It yields the protein CASSLAGGPVFGTQYF.

The rearrangement uses TRBV11-2 and TRBJ1-4, with D uncertain. Deletions cut 1 base from V and 7 bases from J, with 4 bases between. This CDR3 has 12 residues. Germline-derived CDR1 and CDR2 are SGHAT and FQNNGV. The CDR3 nucleotides are TGTGCCAGCAGCTTAGGGGGTGAAAAACTGTTTTTT. Translation gives CASSLGGEKLFF.

The chain links TRBV2 to TRBJ1-5; D is undetermined. The CDR3 runs 15 residues. The germline V gene has CDR1 SNHLY and CDR2 FYNNEI. V lost 2 bases and J 0 bases, leaving 8 bases between the germline ends. The CDR3 here is CASSELTASNQPQHF. The CDR3 nucleotides are TGTGCCAGCAGTGAATTAACAGCTAGCAATCAGCCCCAGCATTTT.

This clone was seen only once. This sequence joins TRBV28 and TRBJ2-2; the match to TRBD1 covers 11 bases. The CDR3 runs 20 residues. V lost 3 bases and J lost 0; bases outside the gene matches: 12. Germline CDR1 and CDR2: MDHEN and SYDVKM. This CDR3 reads CASSFYLGQGVSSNTGELFF. In DNA form, the CDR3 reads TGTGCCAGCAGTTTTTACCTGGGACAGGGGGTGTCATCGAACACCGGGGAGCTGTTTTTT.

The chain joins TRBV5-1 to TRBJ2-7; D not certain. The CDR3 runs to 16 residues. The V gene's germline CDR1 is SGHRS and CDR2 YFSETQ. Deletions cut 0 bases from V and 0 bases from J, with 13 bases between. In DNA, the CDR3 is TGCGCCAGCAGCTTGGGAGGCGCAAGGAGCTCCTACGAGCAGTACTTC. It translates to CASSLGGARSSYEQYF.

V is TRBV5-1 and J is TRBJ2-7, with TRBD2 identical over 12 bases. CDR1 SGHRS and CDR2 YFSETQ come from the germline V gene. Trimming removed 3 bases from V and 7 bases from J; junction bases left unmatched: 5. CDR3 length: 14 amino acids. DNA for the CDR3: TGCGCCAGCAGCTCGACTAGCGGGAGTGAAGAGCAGTACTTC. As protein: CASSSTSGSEEQYF.

The CDR3: CASSPGGRGVYEQYF. The DNA of the CDR3 is TGTGCCAGCAGCCCTGGGGGCAGGGGAGTCTACGAGCAGTACTTC. This chain connects TRBV3-1 (or the pseudogene TRBV3-2) to TRBJ2-7; D is perhaps TRBD1 (6 bases). Germline CDR1 reads LGHDT; CDR2 reads YNNKEL (reference sequence). The CDR3 totals 15 residues. V lost 4 bases and J lost 3, with 16 bases in between.

The rearrangement uses TRBV7-9 and TRBJ2-2; TRBD1 matches at 10 bases. The CDR3 is 17 amino acids. Germline CDR1 and CDR2: SEHNR and FQNEAQ (reference sequence). Losses at the gene ends were 6 bases for V and 1 base for J; bases not matched to a gene: 8. CDR3 sequence reads: CASSRDRGLLNTGELFF. CDR3 sequence (DNA): TGTGCCAGCAGTCGGGACAGGGGCCTTTTGAACACCGGGGAGCTGTTTTTT.

The rearrangement uses TRBV3-1 (or the pseudogene TRBV3-2) and TRBJ1-2; D gene ambiguous. Deletions cut 3 bases from V and 0 bases from J, with 23 bases between. CDR3 size: 19 residues. Germline assignment: CDR1 LGHDT and CDR2 YNNKEL (reference sequence). This CDR3 reads CASSHILGVTGQTNYGYTF. The CDR3 coding sequence is TGTGCCAGCAGCCACATTCTCGGGGTGACCGGGCAGACTAACTATGGCTACACCTTC.

The chain employs TRBV6-5 and TRBJ2-1, with D perhaps TRBD2 (5 bases). This CDR3 spans 11 amino acids. V was cut by 8 bases and J by 7 bases, with 9 bases left in between. CDR1 is MNHEY, CDR2 SVGAGI, per germline. The CDR3 region has the DNA TGTGCCAGCTATGAGGGAAATGAGCAGTTCTTC. It encodes CASYEGNEQFF.

The CDR3 here is CASSYSTGTGELFF. The CDR3 bases are TGTGCCAGCAGTTACTCGACCGGAACCGGGGAGCTGTTTTTT. The V call is TRBV6-5, the J call TRBJ2-2; D gene uncertain. With 0 bases removed from V and 5 bases from J, the gap between germline ends came to 7 bases. This CDR3 comprises 14 residues. Per germline, CDR1 MNHEY and CDR2 SVGAGI.